This T cell receptor (beta chain) was identified in a study of metastatic and nonmetastatic thyroid tumors. TCRdb re-analyzed the PCR reads using MiXCR. The sample holds about 30,000 clones, about 3.9% seen once. Thyroid surgery took place with no prior treatment in any patient. Per the germline V gene, CDR1 is SEHNR and CDR2 is FQNEAQ (reference sequence). With 1 base removed from V and 12 bases from J, the gap between germline ends came to 12 bases. The CDR3 sequence is 12 residues long. This clone has a handful of counts. This rearrangement joins TRBV7-9 to TRBJ1-1, with a weak D call TRBD1 (5 bases). This clonotype originated in a female donor with papillary thyroid cancer or a benign thyroid nodule (not recorded which). Some clones in this sample may be carry-over from other donors' samples. The source material was blood. The DNA of the CDR3 is TGTGCCAGCAGCTTAGGGGGGGGAGGATCTTTCTTT. Its protein product is CASSLGGGGSFF.